The rows below give T cell receptor beta chains drawn from one sample of a study of early T cells in non-severe SARS-CoV-2 infection. TCRdb called the 5' RACE reads again in MiXCR, with one record for every CDR3 protein. The sample lists about 64,000 distinct CDR3 sequences; less than 5.5% were seen once. Input material: whole blood. All receptors derive from an adult who was a healthcare worker with PCR-confirmed SARS-CoV-2 infection or an uninfected control (not recorded which). The CDR3 runs from the conserved cysteine through the conserved F or W. The D gene is left open where the match is weak. Clone size is not always given. Where it is, it says once, few, many or a class for expanded clones.

DNA	CDR3	D	V	J	size
TGTGCCAGCAGGAAGGACAGGGGCTACGAGCAGTACTTC	CASRKDRGYEQYF	TRBD1	TRBV25-1	TRBJ2-7	few
TGCAGTGCTCGGGACAGGTCATCGGGGGAGCAGTACTTC	CSARDRSSGEQYF	TRBD1	TRBV20-1	TRBJ2-7	NA
TGTGCCAGCAGCTACCGGCTCCCTTATGGCTACACCTTC	CASSYRLPYGYTF	NA	TRBV7-8	TRBJ1-2	many
TGTGCCATCAGTGAGTCCAGCCACGAGCAGTACTTC	CAISESSHEQYF	NA	TRBV10-3	TRBJ2-7	many
TGTGCCAGCAGCCCCCACAGGGGAGAGAACACTGAAGCTTTCTTT	CASSPHRGENTEAFF	TRBD1	TRBV7-9	TRBJ1-1	many
TGTGCCAGCAGTTTAGGCCCCCTTAATGAGCAGTTCTTC	CASSLGPLNEQFF	NA	TRBV27	TRBJ2-1	many
TGTGCCAGCAGTGACTCGACTAGCGGGAGCCCCAACGAGCAGTACTTC	CASSDSTSGSPNEQYF	TRBD2	TRBV6-6	TRBJ2-7	many
TGTGCCACCAGTGACCAGGGATCGGAGACCGGGGAGCTGTTTTTT	CATSDQGSETGELFF	NA	TRBV24-1	TRBJ2-2	many
TGCAGCGTTGAAGCCAGGAACACTGAAGCTTTCTTT	CSVEARNTEAFF	NA	TRBV29-1	TRBJ1-1	few
TGTGCCAGTACCACCCACGGCGTCGGTGGGGCCAACGTCCTGACTTTC	CASTTHGVGGANVLTF	NA	TRBV19	TRBJ2-6	many
TGTGCCAGCAGCTCACAGGGAGCCGCATCTCCCACCTTC	CASSSQGAASPTF	NA	TRBV7-3	TRBJ1-2	NA
TGTGCCAGCAGCAGGAGCGGGAGCGCCCTCAATGAGCAGTTCTTC	CASSRSGSALNEQFF	TRBD2	TRBV7-3	TRBJ2-1	NA
TGTGCCAGCAGTTTTATGCAGGGGGCGGGTGAAAAACTGTTTTTT	CASSFMQGAGEKLFF	TRBD1	TRBV12-3/TRBV12-4	TRBJ1-4	many
TGTGCCAGCAGCCAAGACACCTCCCCCTACAATGAGCAGTTCTTC	CASSQDTSPYNEQFF	NA	TRBV3-1	TRBJ2-1	many
TGCGCCAGCAGTGTTTCGGCGGCGGGGACTGAAGCTTTCTTT	CASSVSAAGTEAFF	NA	TRBV10-1	TRBJ1-1	many
TGTGCCAGCAGCCCCTGGGACCGGAACACTGAAGCTTTCTTT	CASSPWDRNTEAFF	NA	TRBV9	TRBJ1-1	many
TGTGCCAGCAGGAGACTAGCGGGAGGAGGGACCGGGGAGCTGTTTTTT	CASRRLAGGGTGELFF	TRBD2	TRBV6-6	TRBJ2-2	NA
TGTGCCAGTAGTATAAAAGCGGTGAACACTGAAGCTTTCTTT	CASSIKAVNTEAFF	NA	TRBV19	TRBJ1-1	many
TGCGCCAGCAGCCCACTGCCACAGGGGGCTGTTTATGGCTACACCTTC	CASSPLPQGAVYGYTF	TRBD1	TRBV4-1	TRBJ1-2	many
TGTGCCAGCAGCGGACAGGGGTATTATGAAAAACTGTTTTTT	CASSGQGYYEKLFF	TRBD1	TRBV12-3/TRBV12-4	TRBJ1-4	NA
TGTGCCAGCAGAGCGACAGGTGCCTACGAGCAGTACTTC	CASRATGAYEQYF	NA	TRBV12-3/TRBV12-4	TRBJ2-7	many
TGTGCCAGCAGCTTAGAGGCGGCGACCTACAATGAGCAGTTCTTC	CASSLEAATYNEQFF	NA	TRBV7-8	TRBJ2-1	NA